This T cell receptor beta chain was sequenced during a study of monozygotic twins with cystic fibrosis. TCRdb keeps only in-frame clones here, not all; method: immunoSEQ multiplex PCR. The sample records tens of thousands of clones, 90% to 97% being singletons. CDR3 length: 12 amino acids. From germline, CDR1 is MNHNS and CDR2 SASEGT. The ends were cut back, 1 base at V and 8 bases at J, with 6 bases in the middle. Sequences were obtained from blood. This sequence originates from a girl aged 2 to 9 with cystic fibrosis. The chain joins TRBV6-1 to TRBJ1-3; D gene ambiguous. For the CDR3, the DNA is TGTGCCAGCAGTGAAGGGGAGTACACCATATATTTT. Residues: CASSEGEYTIYF.